Following are 32 T cell receptor beta chains from one sample sequenced in a study of control samples from healthy donors and cancer patients. This table comes from immunoSEQ multiplex PCR, and its TCRdb copy is limited to in-frame clones, with some not included. The sample has 100,000 or so clones, roughly four fifths seen once. Specimen: blood. These receptors all stem from a woman aged 55-69 years in good health.

The V gene is TRBV2, the J gene TRBJ1-4; D is undetermined. Trimming stripped 7 bases from V and 7 bases from J, with 16 bases between. Germline-derived CDR1 and CDR2 are SNHLY and FYNNEI. This CDR3 is 14 amino acids long. The CDR3 sequence: CASTKGGWREKLFF. CDR3 nucleotide sequence: TGTGCCAGCACCAAAGGAGGGTGGCGTGAAAAACTGTTTTTT.

The chain combines TRBV27 with TRBJ1-6; a weak D match, TRBD1 (6 bases). Germline V lookup: CDR1 MNHEY, CDR2 SMNVEV (reference sequence). V lost 2 bases and J 5 bases, leaving 10 bases between the germline ends. This CDR3 is built from 15 residues. CDR3 coding DNA: TGTGCCAGCAGTTTAATACAGGGCAATAATTCACCCCTCCACTTT. It codes for CASSLIQGNNSPLHF.

This clone was observed a single time. The chain joins TRBV15 to TRBJ2-7; D assignment may be TRBD1 or TRBD2 (5 bases each). Germline assignment: CDR1 LNHNV and CDR2 YYDKDF (reference sequence). Trimming pared 1 base from V and 0 bases from J, leaving 10 bases between. The CDR3 contains 15 residues. CDR3 in DNA: TGTGCCACCAGCAGAGGGTCAGGGAGCTCCTACGAGCAGTACTTC. This gives the protein CATSRGSGSSYEQYF.

The chain's CDR3 is CASSPREGPYNEQFF. CDR3 nucleotides: TGTGCCAGCAGCCCTAGGGAGGGGCCCTACAATGAGCAGTTCTTC. This sequence joins TRBV7-8 and TRBJ2-1, with 7 bases aligning to TRBD2. Germline CDR1 SGHVS, CDR2 FQNEAQ. This CDR3 contains 15 residues. The junction had 6 bases not matched to a gene; V was cut back by 5 bases and J by 2 bases.

This clone appeared a single time. The chain couples TRBV4-1 to TRBJ2-1; TRBD2 agrees at 8 bases. J lost 9 bases, V lost 5 bases, and 12 bases had no gene match. This CDR3 is 15 amino acids long. Germline CDR1 and CDR2: MGHRA and YSYEKL. The CDR3 sequence: CASSLLAGGHSEQFF. The CDR3 nucleotides read TGCGCCAGCAGCTTACTCGCGGGGGGCCATAGTGAGCAGTTCTTC.

V is TRBV3-1 (or the pseudogene TRBV3-2) and J is TRBJ2-7; 7 bases agree with TRBD2. The V segment lost 4 bases and the J segment 1 base; nucleotides outside the gene matches: 4. The CDR3 consists of 14 residues. Germline loops: CDR1 LGHDT, CDR2 YNNKEL (reference sequence). The CDR3, as DNA: TGTGCCAGCAGCCTCGGGGGGAGTTCCTACGAGCAGTACTTC. This encodes CASSLGGSSYEQYF.

The chain links TRBV18 to TRBJ1-1, with TRBD1 identical over 11 bases. Germline lookup yields CDR1 KGHSH and CDR2 LQKENI. The junction had 5 bases not matched to a gene; V was cut back by 5 bases and J by 6 bases. There are 14 residues in the CDR3. The chain's CDR3 is CASSSGQGGSEAFF. The CDR3 DNA reads TGTGCCAGCTCATCGGGACAGGGGGGATCTGAAGCTTTCTTT.

This chain links TRBV4-2 with TRBJ2-7, with unresolved D. V lost 3 bases, J lost 3 bases, and 6 bases lay in between. Germline CDR1 is LGHNA and CDR2 is YNFKEQ. The CDR3 loop spans 12 amino acids. The CDR3: CASSQGNYEQYF. In DNA form, the CDR3 reads TGTGCCAGCAGCCAGGGAAACTACGAGCAGTACTTC.

The rearrangement uses TRBV29-1 and TRBJ2-3; 10 nucleotides align to TRBD1. Trimming at V came to 6 bases and at J to 6 bases, leaving 6 bases not matched to a gene. The CDR3 extends over 13 amino acids. From germline, CDR1 is SQVTM and CDR2 ANQGSEA. The CDR3 DNA is TGCAGCGTGAGACAGGGGGCAGGTGATACGCAGTATTTT. It codes for CSVRQGAGDTQYF.

The chain combines TRBV5-1 with TRBJ2-3; D not certain. This CDR3 is built from 13 residues. V was clipped by 2 bases and J by 0 bases, with 4 bases between them. Germline CDR1 and CDR2: SGHRS and YFSETQ. CDR3 loop: CASSLWSTDTQYF. CDR3 nucleotide sequence: TGCGCCAGCAGCTTATGGAGCACAGATACGCAGTATTTT.

This chain uses TRBV7-6 with TRBJ2-7; no firm D call. The CDR3 runs 12 residues. V lost 5 bases and J 5 bases, leaving 10 bases between the germline ends. Germline values: CDR1 SGHVS, CDR2 FNYEAQ. CDR3 in amino acids: CASSPGDDEQYF. Written as DNA, the CDR3 is TGTGCCAGCAGCCCCGGAGATGACGAGCAGTACTTC.

Here the CDR3 reads CASSLSGTGASGANVLTF. CDR3 DNA: TGTGCCAGCTCACTTTCCGGGACAGGGGCTTCTGGGGCCAACGTCCTGACTTTC. The chain recombines TRBV18 with TRBJ2-6; 10 bases are a match to TRBD1. V was clipped by 4 bases and J by 1 base; unmatched bases: 7. The CDR3 loop spans 18 amino acids. The germline V gene has CDR1 KGHSH and CDR2 LQKENI.

The gene calls are TRBV2 and TRBJ1-6, with D possibly TRBD1 on 5 matching bases. Germline values: CDR1 SNHLY, CDR2 FYNNEI. Trimming removed 4 bases at V and 7 bases at J, with 8 bases between. The CDR3 has 13 amino acids. The CDR3 bases are TGTGCCAGCAGTGGGGGGTGGAATTCACCCCTCCACTTT. It translates to CASSGGWNSPLHF.

The chain carries TRBV6-4 and TRBJ1-6, with 8 bases lining up with TRBD1. The junction had 8 bases not matched to a gene; V was cut back by 11 bases and J by 8 bases. This CDR3 region has 13 residues. The germline gives CDR1 MRHNA, CDR2 SNTAGT. For the CDR3, the DNA is TGTGCCCGCCGGACAGGGAGGCATTCACCCCTCCACTTT. The encoded protein is CARRTGRHSPLHF.

The chain carries TRBV5-6 and TRBJ2-1; D remains ambiguous. The V end lost 0 bases, the J end lost 6 bases, and 7 bases lay between the germline ends. CDR1 SGHDT and CDR2 YYEEEE come from the germline V gene. CDR3 length equals 13 residues. CDR3 loop: CASSLARTNEQFF. CDR3 bases: TGTGCCAGCAGCTTGGCTCGGACCAATGAGCAGTTCTTC. The entire variable domain, with the rest obtained from reference TRBV5-6 and TRBJ2-1, is as follows: DAGVTQSPTHLIKTRGQQVTLRCSPKSGHDTVSWYQQALGQGPQFIFQYYEEEERQRGNFPDRFSGHQFPNYSSELNVNALLLGDSALYLCASSLARTNEQFFGPGTRLTVL.

The J gene is TRBJ1-4, the V gene TRBV3-1 (or the pseudogene TRBV3-2), with a weak D call TRBD1 (5 bases). V dropped 3 bases and J dropped 11 bases, with 22 bases sitting between them. Looked up from germline, CDR1 is LGHDT and CDR2 is YNNKEL (reference sequence). CDR3 size: 16 residues. The CDR3 protein is CASSHWSGTGGGKLFF. The DNA of the CDR3 is TGTGCCAGCAGCCATTGGTCCGGGACGGGAGGCGGGAAACTGTTTTTT.

This chain joins TRBV19 and TRBJ2-3; 7 bases align to TRBD1. The CDR3 contains 14 residues. The germline CDR1 and CDR2 sequences are LNHDA and SQIVND (reference sequence). Losses at the gene ends were 7 bases for V and 6 bases for J; bases not matched to a gene: 10. CDR3 residues: CASTGRQGIDTQYF. The DNA for the CDR3 is TGTGCCAGTACAGGGAGACAGGGTATTGATACGCAGTATTTT.

This chain uses TRBV28 with TRBJ2-1; D perhaps matches TRBD2 (6 bases). Trimming pared 3 bases from V and 7 bases from J, leaving 16 bases between. The CDR3 consists of 15 residues. Germline-derived CDR1 and CDR2 are MDHEN and SYDVKM. The CDR3 DNA sequence: TGTGCCAGCAGTTTGGGCCTGCCGGAGGGAAATGAGCAGTTCTTC. Translation gives CASSLGLPEGNEQFF.

CDR3 sequence reads: CATSQSIRDNEKLFF. The DNA for the CDR3 is TGTGCCACCAGCCAAAGCATTAGGGATAATGAAAAACTGTTTTTT. The rearrangement joins TRBV15 to TRBJ1-4; D gene uncertain. Per germline, CDR1 LNHNV and CDR2 YYDKDF (reference sequence). CDR3 length equals 15 residues. The V end was cut by 5 bases, the J end by 4 bases, with 14 bases between.

This clone was recorded only once. CDR3 residues: CASSLRQDTGELFF. The CDR3 DNA is TGTGCCAGCAGCTTGAGACAAGACACCGGGGAGCTGTTTTTT. The chain uses TRBV7-9 and TRBJ2-2; D call uncertain. Germline V gene data show CDR1 as SEHNR and CDR2 as FQNEAQ (reference sequence). Trimming left V 3 bases short and J 3 bases short, with 8 bases between. CDR3 length: 14 amino acids.

V usage is TRBV6-1 and J usage is TRBJ1-1; TRBD1 is a possible D gene (6 bases). The CDR3 contains 13 residues. V was trimmed by 5 bases and J by 5 bases, leaving 12 bases between them. CDR1 MNHNS and CDR2 SASEGT come from the germline V gene. Here the CDR3 reads CASSPGRGTEAFF. CDR3 nucleotides: TGTGCCAGCAGTCCAGGGAGGGGGACTGAAGCTTTCTTT.

A word on this clone: Additional DNA sequences in this sample encode the identical CDR3. The chain couples TRBV11-3 to TRBJ2-2; no definite D call. CDR1 is SGHNT and CDR2 is YENEEA in the germline V gene. V was pared by 6 bases and J by 4 bases, with 3 bases between. This CDR3 has 11 amino acids. The DNA for the CDR3 is TGTGCCAGCAGGGGCACCGGGGAGCTGTTTTTT. It yields the protein CASRGTGELFF.

In this sample, this clone turned up once. The chain joins TRBV3-1 (or the pseudogene TRBV3-2) to TRBJ2-5; D is tentatively TRBD1 or TRBD2 (7 bases each). Germline-derived CDR1 and CDR2 are LGHDT and YNNKEL (reference sequence). Trimming removed 5 bases at V and 3 bases at J, with 19 bases between. The CDR3 extends over 16 amino acids. CDR3 protein: CASSVSSGGEKETQYF. The CDR3 DNA follows: TGTGCCAGCAGCGTATCCTCAGGGGGGGAAAAAGAGACCCAGTACTTC.

The DNA of the CDR3 is TGTGCCAGCAGTGAAGGGGTCAGGGGGCTCAACATTCAGTACTTC. This codes for CASSEGVRGLNIQYF. The chain recombines TRBV2 with TRBJ2-4; 8 bases agree with TRBD1. The CDR3 length is 15 residues. Trimming took 1 base from V and 7 from J; bases not matched to a gene: 6. Germline CDR1 is SNHLY and CDR2 is FYNNEI.

The chain uses TRBV10-1 and TRBJ1-1; possible D gene TRBD1, 5 bases. The V gene lost 4 bases and the J gene lost 1 base, with 7 bases spanning the gap. Germline V gene lookup returns CDR1 WNHNN and CDR2 SYGVQD (reference sequence). The CDR3 is 13 amino acids. The CDR3 bases are TGCGCCAGCAGTGGGGACGGGAACACTGAAGCTTTCTTT. This encodes CASSGDGNTEAFF.

The gene calls are TRBV6-5 and TRBJ1-5; no firm D call. V lost 10 bases and J 0 bases, leaving 16 bases between the germline ends. In germline, CDR1 is MNHEY, CDR2 SVGAGI. This CDR3 spans 15 amino acids. CDR3 in amino acids: CATLFNADSNQPQHF. In nucleotides, the CDR3 is TGTGCCACCTTATTCAACGCAGATAGCAATCAGCCCCAGCATTTT.

The chain uses TRBV19 and TRBJ2-1, with TRBD1 matching over 7 bases. V lost 5 bases, J lost 6 bases, and 10 bases stayed unmatched. The CDR3 runs to 15 residues. Germline loops: CDR1 LNHDA, CDR2 SQIVND (reference sequence). The CDR3 DNA is TGTGCCAGTAGTGCTCCGGGACAGACCTCCAATGAGCAGTTCTTC. Translating gives CASSAPGQTSNEQFF. Full variable domain (missing parts from reference TRBV19 and TRBJ2-1): DGGITQSPKYLFRKEGQNVTLSCEQNLNHDAMYWYRQDPGQGLRLIYYSQIVNDFQKGDIAEGYSVSREKKESFPLTVTSAQKNPTAFYLCASSAPGQTSNEQFFGPGTRLTVL.

The chain combines TRBV28 with TRBJ2-1; D is undetermined. The germline V gene has CDR1 MDHEN and CDR2 SYDVKM. V gave up 3 bases and J gave up 8 bases, with 8 bases separating them. The CDR3 has 12 amino acids. The CDR3 DNA reads as TGTGCCAGCAGTTTGTATGCAGATGAGCAGTTCTTC. Residues: CASSLYADEQFF.

The chain carries TRBV5-5 and TRBJ2-1, with D unresolved. The V end lost 1 base, the J end lost 8 bases, and 10 bases lay between the germline ends. The CDR3 contains 13 residues. The V gene's germline CDR1 is SGHKS and CDR2 YYEKEE (reference sequence). Here the CDR3 reads CASSLRLGDEQFF. In DNA, the CDR3 is TGTGCCAGCAGCTTGAGGTTGGGCGATGAGCAGTTCTTC.

The V call is TRBV2, the J call TRBJ2-1, with D possibly being TRBD2 (5 bases). Trimming pared 6 bases from V and 6 bases from J, leaving 6 bases between. Germline V gene lookup returns CDR1 SNHLY and CDR2 FYNNEI. The CDR3 has 11 residues. CDR3 amino acids: CASRRVNEQFF. The CDR3 DNA is TGTGCCAGCAGGAGGGTCAATGAGCAGTTCTTC.

The chain links TRBV11-3 to TRBJ2-1; the match to TRBD1 covers 9 bases. The CDR3 is made up of 15 amino acids. Germline V gene sequence: CDR1 SGHNT, CDR2 YENEEA. Losses at the gene ends were 5 bases for V and 4 bases for J; bases not matched to a gene: 6. The CDR3 reads CASSPPGQGYNEQFF. CDR3 in DNA: TGTGCCAGCAGCCCCCCGGGACAGGGATACAATGAGCAGTTCTTC.

V gene TRBV6-2 or TRBV6-3 combines with J gene TRBJ1-5; D is possibly TRBD1 (5 bases). Per the germline V gene, CDR1 is MNHEY and CDR2 is SVGEGT. This CDR3 spans 14 amino acids. The V end lost 2 bases, the J end lost 6 bases, and 11 bases lay between the germline ends. The chain's CDR3 is CASSYGQGTQPQHF. The CDR3 coding sequence is TGTGCCAGCAGTTACGGGCAGGGAACTCAGCCCCAGCATTTT.